This TCR beta chain originates from a study of blood T cell repertoires in COVID-19. As for the study in general: The study drew acute and convalescent COVID-19 samples from the United States, Italy and Spain. Sample material is recorded as cDNA or gDNA derived from T cells, B-cell-depleted T cells, or PBMCs.

In the original workflow: For nucleated cells, counts were estimated from reference gene primer amplification. TCRdb's copy holds only in-frame clones and misses some; the assay was immunoSEQ multiplex PCR. The V and J calls and clone size are taken from that table; D and trimming were inferred from the DNA. The repertoire holds roughly 230,000 clones, roughly 83% seen once, with roughly 27% in the top ten. The CDR3 spans 11 residues. V was shortened by 6 bases and J by 7 bases, with 7 bases between the two germline ends. The V call is TRBV12-3 or TRBV12-4, the J call TRBJ2-1, with unresolved D. Sequencing was carried out using peripheral blood. This sequence originates from a man aged 40-49 years with acute or convalescent COVID-19. CDR3 bases: TGTGCCAGCAGGATAACAAATGAGCAGTTCTTC. It specifies CASRITNEQFF.